The clone carrying this TCR beta chain appeared many times. The entry originates in a study of regulatory T cells in long-lasting Graves disease. HTBI primers from iRepertoire and Arm-PCR of CDR3 regions yielded the TCR beta libraries. TCRdb re-called the multiplex PCR reads through MiXCR, storing one row per CDR3 protein. The sample records some 560,000 distinct CDR3 sequences, about 16% being singletons. Time point: newly diagnosed GD, antithyroid drugs for less than 3 months. From PBMCs, RNA was extracted and then used to make the TCR library. The CDR3 runs 13 residues. Germline assignment: CDR1 PRHDT and CDR2 FYEKMQ (reference sequence). V lost 6 bases to trimming and J lost 1 base, with 7 bases between them. The same sample was also used in a study of T cells in Graves' hyperthyroidism and ophthalmopathy.

Sequenced here: peripheral blood mononuclear cells (PBMCs), sampled at new diagnosis, from a patient treated with antithyroid drugs. The chain joins TRBV13 to TRBJ1-3, with D perhaps TRBD1 (5 bases). This clonotype was sampled from a middle-aged woman with Graves disease. The CDR3 loop reads CASRPGSGNTIYF. The DNA of the CDR3 is TGTGCCAGCAGACCAGGGTCTGGAAACACCATATATTTT.